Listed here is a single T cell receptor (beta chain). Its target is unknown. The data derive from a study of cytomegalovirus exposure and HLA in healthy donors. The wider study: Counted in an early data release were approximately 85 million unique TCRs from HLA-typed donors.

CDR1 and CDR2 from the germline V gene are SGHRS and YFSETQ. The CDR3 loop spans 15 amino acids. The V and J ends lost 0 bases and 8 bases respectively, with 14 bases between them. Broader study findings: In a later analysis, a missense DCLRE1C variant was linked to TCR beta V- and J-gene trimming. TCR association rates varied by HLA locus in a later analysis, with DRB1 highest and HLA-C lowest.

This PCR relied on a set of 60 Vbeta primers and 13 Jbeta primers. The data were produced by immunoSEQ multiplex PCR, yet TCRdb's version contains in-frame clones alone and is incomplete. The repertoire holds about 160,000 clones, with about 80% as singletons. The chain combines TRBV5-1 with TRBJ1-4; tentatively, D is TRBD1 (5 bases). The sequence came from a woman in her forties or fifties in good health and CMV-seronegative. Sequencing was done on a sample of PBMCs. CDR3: CASSLAGGTGEKLFF. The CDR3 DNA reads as TGCGCCAGCAGCTTGGCCGGGGGAACGGGCGAAAAACTGTTTTTT.